This TCR beta chain was sequenced for a study of T-cell memory formation after mild COVID-19. The CDR3 is made up of 15 amino acids. The V segment lost 2 bases and the J segment 7 bases; nucleotides outside the gene matches: 5. Looked up from germline, CDR1 is SGHKS and CDR2 is YYEKEE (reference sequence). Study results and caveats: Memory cells collected pre-infection included some clones that later responded, suggesting cross-reactive memory joined.

On this clonotype itself: What it binds is not known.

TCRdb passed the 5' RACE reads through MiXCR, listing each CDR3 protein once. The sample includes 350,000 to 450,000 distinct CDR3 sequences, around 19% of them seen just once. This sequence originates from an adult woman who had mild COVID-19 (a few samples of this study predate the infection). Cell type and time point are not known. The chain joins TRBV5-5 to TRBJ1-6; 8 bases map to TRBD1. Sequencing was carried out using PBMCs or a T cell subset sorted from them (not recorded which). CDR3 DNA sequence: TGTGCCAGCAGCTTCGGGACAGGACCGAATTCACCCCTCCACTTT. It encodes CASSFGTGPNSPLHF. The full variable domain, rest sourced from reference TRBV5-5 and TRBJ1-6, is DAGVTQSPTHLIKTRGQQVTLRCSPISGHKSVSWYQQVLGQGPQFIFQYYEKEERGRGNFPDRFSARQFPNYSSELNVNALLLGDSALYLCASSFGTGPNSPLHFGNGTRLTVT.